The 18 T cell receptor beta chains presented below share a single source sample, sequenced in a study of cytomegalovirus exposure and HLA in healthy donors. Both 60 Vbeta primers and 13 Jbeta primers went into the PCR. Sequencing was performed with immunoSEQ multiplex PCR; in TCRdb, only in-frame clones are kept and a portion is missing. The sample lists about 180,000 clones, 70% to 90% occurring once. The specimen sequenced was PBMCs. The receptors here all came from a girl between 5 and 17 years old in good health and CMV-seropositive.

The gene calls are TRBV10-3 and TRBJ1-2; 8 bases align to TRBD1. The CDR3 runs to 13 residues. Germline CDR1 is ENHRY and CDR2 is SYGVKD. The J segment lost 8 bases and the V segment lost 10 bases, leaving 12 bases of the junction unmatched. CDR3 nucleotides: TGTGCCACCGAACAGGGGGATCTGCGAGGCTACACCTTC. As protein: CATEQGDLRGYTF.

About this clone itself: Other nucleotide sequences from this sample produce the same CDR3. This chain uses TRBV5-4 with TRBJ1-2; 7 nucleotides match TRBD1. Germline V gives CDR1 SGHNT, CDR2 YYREEE (reference sequence). The CDR3 is made up of 13 amino acids. J was trimmed by 3 bases and V by 4 bases; bases with no gene match: 3. The CDR3, as DNA: TGTGCCAGCAGCCCCGACAGGGACTATGGCTACACCTTC. Amino acids: CASSPDRDYGYTF.

The V and J genes are TRBV28 and TRBJ1-4; no definite D call. The V end was cut by 6 bases, the J end by 0 bases, with 11 bases between. Germline values: CDR1 MDHEN, CDR2 SYDVKM. This CDR3 region has 15 residues. Here the CDR3 reads CASSPYSATNEKLFF. The CDR3 DNA sequence: TGTGCCAGCAGCCCATACAGTGCAACTAATGAAAAACTGTTTTTT.

V gene TRBV6-4 combines with J gene TRBJ2-6; unclear D gene. The ends were cut back, 2 bases at V and 0 bases at J, with 8 bases in the middle. The germline CDR1 and CDR2 sequences are MRHNA and SNTAGT. The CDR3 is made up of 16 amino acids. This CDR3 reads CASSDQWSSGANVLTF. In nucleotides, the CDR3 is TGTGCCAGCAGTGACCAGTGGAGCTCTGGGGCCAACGTCCTGACTTTC.

The chain combines TRBV18 with TRBJ2-7; maybe TRBD2 (6 bases). The CDR3 length is 15 residues. Germline V CDR1 and CDR2: KGHSH, LQKENI. V was shortened by 3 bases and J by 4 bases, with 16 bases between the two germline ends. The CDR3 DNA sequence: TGTGCCAGCTCACCGTCAGGGACTTTCCCTTACGAGCAGTACTTC. Its protein is CASSPSGTFPYEQYF. The complete variable domain, with remaining parts taken from reference TRBV18 and TRBJ2-7, reads NAGVMQNPRHLVRRRGQEARLRCSPMKGHSHVYWYRQLPEEGLKFMVYLQKENIIDESGMPKERFSAEFPKEGPSILRIQQVVRGDSAAYFCASSPSGTFPYEQYFGPGTRLTVT.

The CDR3 DNA is TGCAGCGCCCAGCGGGACAGGGATGAAAAACTGTTTTTT. It translates to CSAQRDRDEKLFF. The V call is TRBV29-1, the J call TRBJ1-4; 9 bases agree with TRBD1. This CDR3 region has 13 residues. Germline CDR1 reads SQVTM; CDR2 reads ANQGSEA. V gave up 7 bases and J gave up 6 bases; unmatched junction bases: 6.

The V and J genes are TRBV7-2 and TRBJ1-2; tentative D call: TRBD1 (5 bases). Germline CDR1 and CDR2: SGHTA and FQGNSA. The CDR3 is made up of 15 amino acids. V dropped 5 bases and J dropped 6 bases, with 19 bases sitting between them. The CDR3 DNA reads TGTGCCAGCAGCCCTGTCGTGGGGCCACAGGATGGCTACACCTTC. Protein: CASSPVVGPQDGYTF.

The rearrangement joins TRBV27 to TRBJ1-2; 9 bases line up with TRBD1. Trimming removed 4 bases from V and 4 bases from J; junction bases left unmatched: 10. CDR3 size: 16 residues. Germline values: CDR1 MNHEY, CDR2 SMNVEV (reference sequence). The CDR3 reads CASSSWVTGGSYGYTF. Written as DNA, the CDR3 is TGTGCCAGCAGTTCCTGGGTGACAGGGGGAAGCTATGGCTACACCTTC.

This clone was observed once. This chain links TRBV9 with TRBJ2-3; TRBD2 might be the D (6 bases). V dropped 4 bases and J dropped 3 bases, with 15 bases sitting between them. CDR1 SGDLS and CDR2 YYNGEE come from the germline V gene. The CDR3 runs to 15 residues. The CDR3, as DNA: TGTGCCAGCAGCCCCATGGAGGGGCTAACAGATACGCAGTATTTT. It codes for CASSPMEGLTDTQYF.

The CDR3 sequence is CASSLDKNTEAFF. In DNA, the CDR3 is TGTGCCAGCAGCTTGGACAAGAACACTGAAGCTTTCTTT. This rearrangement joins TRBV14 to TRBJ1-1; D is perhaps TRBD1 (5 bases). The CDR3 extends over 13 amino acids. The germline gives CDR1 SGHDN, CDR2 FVKESK. V lost 5 bases and J lost 1, with 8 bases in between.

This clone was found once. The V and J genes are TRBV7-6 and TRBJ2-5; 9 nucleotides agree with TRBD1. With the DNA end fitting TRBJ2-7 better, the J assignment may be wrong. The CDR3 consists of 15 residues. Germline CDR1 reads SGHVS; CDR2 reads FNYEAQ. CDR3 sequence (DNA): TGTGCCAGCAGCTTAGTCTTGGACAGGGGCTACGAGCAGTACTTC. Amino acid sequence: CASSLVLDRGYEQYF.

As concerns this clone: Sequence at one end of the junction differs from germline and may be a read error. The chain carries TRBV5-1 and TRBJ2-4; D perhaps matches TRBD2 (5 bases). The CDR3 is 16 amino acids. The germline CDR1 and CDR2 sequences are SGHRS and YFSETQ. The CDR3 sequence is CASSLDVTLAKNSQYF. In nucleotides, the CDR3 is TGCGCCAGCAGCTTGGATGTCACCCTAGCCAAAAACAGTCAGTACTTC.

Of note for this clone: This same CDR3 is encoded by further DNA sequences in the sample. This chain links TRBV19 with TRBJ2-7; D gene ambiguous. The CDR3 sequence is 13 residues long. The ends were cut back, 5 bases at V and 1 base at J, with 9 bases in the middle. Germline lookup yields CDR1 LNHDA and CDR2 SQIVND (reference sequence). The CDR3 region is CASSPGSSYEQYF. In nucleotides, the CDR3 is TGTGCCAGTAGTCCAGGATCTTCCTACGAGCAGTACTTC.

V and J are TRBV6-6 and TRBJ1-3; D might be TRBD1 (5 bases). This CDR3 spans 15 amino acids. CDR1 MNHNY and CDR2 SVGAGI come from the germline V gene (reference sequence). The ends were cut back, 5 bases at V and 4 bases at J, with 15 bases in the middle. DNA for the CDR3: TGTGCCAGCAGTCCCCGGGGGGACCCAGGAAACACCATATATTTT. This translates into CASSPRGDPGNTIYF.

The chain is built from TRBV27 and TRBJ2-7, with 7 bases that match TRBD1. This CDR3 is 14 amino acids long. V lost 9 bases, J lost 0 bases, and 8 bases stayed unmatched. In germline, CDR1 is MNHEY, CDR2 SMNVEV (reference sequence). As DNA, the CDR3 is TGTGCCAGTACCGGGACAGCAAACTCCTACGAGCAGTACTTC. This codes for CASTGTANSYEQYF.

This clone occurred a few times. The chain joins TRBV27 to TRBJ1-1; D is possibly TRBD1 (5 bases). The V end lost 0 bases, the J end lost 1 base, and 21 bases lay between the germline ends. This CDR3 comprises 19 residues. CDR1 MNHEY and CDR2 SMNVEV come from the germline V gene (reference sequence). As DNA, the CDR3 is TGTGCCAGCAGTTTATCGAAATTTTTATGGGGCGGCAAGAACACTGAAGCTTTCTTT. Translation: CASSLSKFLWGGKNTEAFF.

The chain couples TRBV19 to TRBJ2-7; TRBD2 agrees at 8 bases. Germline V gives CDR1 LNHDA, CDR2 SQIVND (reference sequence). V was clipped by 3 bases and J by 7 bases; unmatched bases: 14. The CDR3 runs to 16 residues. The CDR3 here is CASSIGSGGDSREQYF. The CDR3, as DNA: TGTGCCAGTAGTATCGGGAGCGGGGGAGACTCCCGGGAGCAGTACTTC.

The gene calls are TRBV11-2 and TRBJ2-3; the match to TRBD1 covers 11 bases. Per germline, CDR1 SGHAT and CDR2 FQNNGV. The CDR3 loop spans 15 amino acids. V lost 1 base, J lost 4 bases, and 1 base stayed unmatched. CDR3 coding DNA: TGTGCCAGCAGCTTAGGGACAGGGGGCGCAGATACGCAGTATTTT. Protein sequence: CASSLGTGGADTQYF.